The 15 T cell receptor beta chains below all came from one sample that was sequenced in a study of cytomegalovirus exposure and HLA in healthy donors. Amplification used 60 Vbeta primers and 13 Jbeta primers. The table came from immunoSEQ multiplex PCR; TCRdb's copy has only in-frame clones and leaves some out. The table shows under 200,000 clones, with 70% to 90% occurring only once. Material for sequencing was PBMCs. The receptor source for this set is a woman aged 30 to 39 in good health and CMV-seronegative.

The CDR3 reads CASSFLSGRALSGELFF. The CDR3 coding sequence is TGTGCCAGCAGCTTTCTTAGCGGGAGGGCCCTTTCCGGGGAGCTGTTTTTT. This sequence joins TRBV5-4 and TRBJ2-2, with 11 bases that match TRBD2. The germline V gene has CDR1 SGHNT and CDR2 YYREEE (reference sequence). V lost 2 bases to trimming and J lost 6 bases; unmatched junction nucleotides: 9. The CDR3 covers 17 residues.

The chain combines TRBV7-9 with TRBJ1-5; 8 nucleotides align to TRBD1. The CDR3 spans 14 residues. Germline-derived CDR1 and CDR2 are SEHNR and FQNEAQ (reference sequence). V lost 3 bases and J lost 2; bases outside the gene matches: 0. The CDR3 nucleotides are TGTGCCAGCAGCTTGACAGGGGGCAATCAGCCCCAGCATTTT. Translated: CASSLTGGNQPQHF.

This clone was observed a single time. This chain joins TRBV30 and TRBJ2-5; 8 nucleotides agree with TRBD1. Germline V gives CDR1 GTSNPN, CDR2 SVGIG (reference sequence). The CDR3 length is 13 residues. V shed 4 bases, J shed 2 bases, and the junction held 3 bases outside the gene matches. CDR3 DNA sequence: TGTGCCTGGAAGACAGGGGATCAAGAGACCCAGTACTTC. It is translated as CAWKTGDQETQYF.

The CDR3 reads CASSRGQGIYEQYF. For the CDR3, the DNA is TGTGCCAGCAGCCGGGGACAGGGGATCTACGAGCAGTACTTC. The rearrangement joins TRBV5-5 to TRBJ2-7; 10 nucleotides line up with TRBD1. V shed 4 bases and J 3 bases; nucleotides not matched to a gene: 4. Germline CDR1 and CDR2: SGHKS and YYEKEE (reference sequence). The CDR3 contains 14 residues.

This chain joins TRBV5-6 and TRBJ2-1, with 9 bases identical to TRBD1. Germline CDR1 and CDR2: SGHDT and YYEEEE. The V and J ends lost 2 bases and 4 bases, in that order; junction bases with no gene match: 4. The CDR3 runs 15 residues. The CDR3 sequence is CASSLGTGLYNEQFF. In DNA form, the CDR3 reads TGTGCCAGCAGCTTAGGGACAGGGTTGTACAATGAGCAGTTCTTC.

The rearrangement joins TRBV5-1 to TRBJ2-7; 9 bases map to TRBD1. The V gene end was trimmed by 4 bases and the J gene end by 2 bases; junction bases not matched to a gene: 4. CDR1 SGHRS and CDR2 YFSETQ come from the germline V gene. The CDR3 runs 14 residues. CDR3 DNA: TGCGCCAGCAGCGAGACAGGGGGTCCCTACGAGCAGTACTTC. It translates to CASSETGGPYEQYF.

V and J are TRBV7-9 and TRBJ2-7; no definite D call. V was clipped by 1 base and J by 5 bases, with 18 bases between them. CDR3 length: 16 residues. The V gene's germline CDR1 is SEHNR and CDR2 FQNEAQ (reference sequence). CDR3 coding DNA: TGTGCCAGCAGCTTAGGACTTCGGTTTAAGATCGACGAGCAGTACTTC. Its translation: CASSLGLRFKIDEQYF.

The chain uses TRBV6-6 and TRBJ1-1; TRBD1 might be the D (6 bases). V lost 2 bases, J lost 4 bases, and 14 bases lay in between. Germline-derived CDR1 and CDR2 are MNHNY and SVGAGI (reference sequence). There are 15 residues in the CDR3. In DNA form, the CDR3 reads TGTGCCAGCAGTTACCCCACAGGGCCGCGCACTGAAGCTTTCTTT. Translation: CASSYPTGPRTEAFF.

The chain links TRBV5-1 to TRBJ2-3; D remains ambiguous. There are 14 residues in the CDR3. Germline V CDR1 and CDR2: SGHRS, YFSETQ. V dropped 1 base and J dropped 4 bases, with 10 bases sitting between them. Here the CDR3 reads CASSLTLVSDTQYF. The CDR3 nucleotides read TGCGCCAGCAGCTTGACTTTGGTGTCAGATACGCAGTATTTT.

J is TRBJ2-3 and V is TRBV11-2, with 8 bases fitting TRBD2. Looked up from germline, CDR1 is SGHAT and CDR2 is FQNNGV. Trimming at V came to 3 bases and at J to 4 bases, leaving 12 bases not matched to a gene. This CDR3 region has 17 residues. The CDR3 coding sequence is TGTGCCAGCAGCTTCACGGGGGGGCATCTGGAGGCAGATACGCAGTATTTT. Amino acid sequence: CASSFTGGHLEADTQYF.

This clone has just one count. The CDR3 reads CASSLGTGDEQYF. DNA for the CDR3: TGCGCCAGCAGCTTGGGGACAGGGGACGAGCAGTACTTC. The chain joins TRBV5-1 to TRBJ2-7; 9 bases line up with TRBD1. The V and J ends lost 0 bases and 5 bases, in that order; junction bases with no gene match: 0. CDR1 and CDR2 from the germline V gene are SGHRS and YFSETQ. The CDR3 is 13 amino acids.

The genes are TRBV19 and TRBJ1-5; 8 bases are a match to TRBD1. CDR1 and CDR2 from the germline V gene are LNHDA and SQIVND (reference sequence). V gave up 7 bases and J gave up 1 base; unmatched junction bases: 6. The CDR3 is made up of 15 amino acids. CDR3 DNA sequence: TGTGCCAGTACTATGGACAGGGTAAGCAATCAGCCCCAGCATTTT. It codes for CASTMDRVSNQPQHF.

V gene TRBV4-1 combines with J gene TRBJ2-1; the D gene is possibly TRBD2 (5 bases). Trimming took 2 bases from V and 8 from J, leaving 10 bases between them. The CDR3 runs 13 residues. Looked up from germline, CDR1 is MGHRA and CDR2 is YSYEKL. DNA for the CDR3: TGCGCCAGCAGCCAATTGATGAGGGATGAGCAGTTCTTC. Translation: CASSQLMRDEQFF.

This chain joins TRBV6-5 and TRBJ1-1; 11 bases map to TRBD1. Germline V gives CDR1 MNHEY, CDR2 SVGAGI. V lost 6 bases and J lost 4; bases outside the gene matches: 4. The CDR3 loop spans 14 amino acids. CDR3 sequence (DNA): TGTGCCAGCAGCTCCGGGACAGGGGGCACTGAAGCTTTCTTT. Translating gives CASSSGTGGTEAFF.

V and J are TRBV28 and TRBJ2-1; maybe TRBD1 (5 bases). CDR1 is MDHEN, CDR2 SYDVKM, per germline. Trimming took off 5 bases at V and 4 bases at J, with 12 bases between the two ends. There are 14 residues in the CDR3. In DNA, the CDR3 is TGTGCCAGCAGTCAGAGACAGTCGTACAATGAGCAGTTCTTC. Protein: CASSQRQSYNEQFF.